These 27 T cell receptor beta chains originate from one sample sequenced in a study of tumor and adjacent non-tumor tissue in lung cancer. This sample's RNA came from whole unsorted tissue. More than 3 cm separated this lung sample from the edge of the tumor. A modified ARM-PCR protocol with three rounds of nested PCR amplified TCRbeta. TCRdb used MiXCR to reprocess the multiplex PCR reads, holding one entry per CDR3 protein. The sample carries roughly 48,000 distinct CDR3 sequences, about 68% recorded once. The sequenced material came from distant non-tumor lung tissue. Receptor source: a woman aged 70 to 79 with non-small cell lung cancer.

In the case of this clonotype: One junction end does not reproduce the germline sequence, and a read error may be involved. The chain is built from TRBV7-3 and TRBJ1-1, with D uncertain. In germline, CDR1 is SGHTA, CDR2 FQGTGA. There are 13 residues in the CDR3. The CDR3 region has the DNA TGTGTCAGCAGCTTGGAGGGGAACACTGAAGCTTTCTTT. Translation gives CVSSLEGNTEAFF.

On this clonotype: One end of the junction is discordant with germline, which a read error may explain. The CDR3 here is CTSSLSLAGPVEQFF. CDR3 in DNA: TGTACCAGCAGCTTATCCCTTGCCGGGCCCGTTGAGCAGTTCTTC. V usage is TRBV11-1 and J usage is TRBJ2-1; D remains unclear. The CDR3 extends over 15 amino acids. From germline, CDR1 is SGHAT and CDR2 FQDESV (reference sequence).

In its sample, this clonotype was seen many times. The chain combines TRBV6-1 with TRBJ2-3; D gene uncertain. The length of the CDR3 is 13 residues. Germline assignment: CDR1 MNHNS and CDR2 SASEGT. V dropped 4 bases and J dropped 4 bases, with 9 bases sitting between them. For the CDR3, the DNA is TGTGCCAGCAGTGCTTTCTTGGCAGATACGCAGTATTTT. Translating gives CASSAFLADTQYF.

V usage is TRBV5-1 and J usage is TRBJ2-3; D unclear. The ends were cut back, 3 bases at V and 0 bases at J, with 8 bases in the middle. Germline-derived CDR1 and CDR2 are SGHRS and YFSETQ. The CDR3 is 14 amino acids. In nucleotides, the CDR3 is TGCGCCAGCAGCTCCCTGGAGAGCACAGATACGCAGTATTTT. Residues: CASSSLESTDTQYF.

This clonotype was seen only once. A much bigger clone sits one base away, suggesting this may be a read error. The CDR3 does not end in the conserved phenylalanine or tryptophan, so this is likely a read error. The chain uses TRBV29-1 and TRBJ2-2, with D possibly being TRBD1 (6 bases). Germline loops: CDR1 SQVTM, CDR2 ANQGSEA. The CDR3 is 13 amino acids. DNA for the CDR3: TGCAGCTTTGAAGAGGGGGAAACCGGGGAGCTGTTTCTT. Protein: CSFEEGETGELFL.

This clonotype came up many times. This rearrangement joins TRBV6-5 to TRBJ1-5; 9 bases map to TRBD1. Germline V gene sequence: CDR1 MNHEY, CDR2 SVGAGI. Unmatched junction bases numbered 11, after V lost 8 bases and J lost 3 bases. The CDR3 has 16 amino acids. CDR3 amino acids: CASRSSRDRVNQPQHF. Here the CDR3 DNA reads TGTGCCAGCCGCTCAAGTAGGGACAGGGTCAATCAGCCCCAGCATTTT.

The table lists this clonotype with many counts. This sequence joins TRBV28 and TRBJ2-7; a possible D gene is TRBD1 (5 bases). Germline V gene data show CDR1 as MDHEN and CDR2 as SYDVKM. The CDR3 is 14 residues long. The V and J ends lost 2 bases and 2 bases respectively, with 10 bases between them. The CDR3 loop reads CASSLRTSPYEQYF. The CDR3 nucleotides read TGTGCCAGCAGTTTACGGACATCCCCCTACGAGCAGTACTTC.

The chain links TRBV12-3 or TRBV12-4 to TRBJ1-4; D might be TRBD1 (5 bases). Trimming removed 7 bases from V and 6 bases from J, with 12 bases in between. The CDR3 has 13 amino acids. The DNA for the CDR3 is TGTGCCAGCAATTCTCAGGGCGATGAAAAACTGTTTTTT. Protein: CASNSQGDEKLFF.

As regards this clonotype: Relative to the germline gene, one junction end is altered; a read error may explain this. The V gene is TRBV4-1, the J gene TRBJ2-2, with TRBD2 matching over 13 bases. CDR1 MGHRA and CDR2 YSYEKL come from the germline V gene. The CDR3 length is 21 residues. The CDR3 is CVSSPFTLRLAGGSNTGELFF. CDR3 sequence (DNA): TGCGTCAGCAGCCCCTTCACCTTAAGACTAGCGGGAGGCTCGAACACCGGGGAGCTGTTTTTT.

Concerning this clonotype: Given a much more abundant clone one base away, this may be a read error. This sequence joins TRBV7-9 and TRBJ1-6; D is unresolved. The CDR3 length is 13 residues. CDR1 is SEHNR, CDR2 FQNEAQ, per germline (reference sequence). The V and J ends lost 5 bases and 5 bases respectively, with 7 bases between them. This CDR3 reads CASSVVDNSPLHF. CDR3 DNA sequence: TGTGCCAGCAGCGTTGTAGATAATTCACCCCTCCACTTT.

Of note for this clonotype: This clone may be a read error of a much larger clone one base away. V usage is TRBV28 and J usage is TRBJ1-5, with D maybe TRBD1 (5 bases). The CDR3 runs 15 residues. Germline V lookup: CDR1 MDHEN, CDR2 SYDVKM. This chain's CDR3 is CVSTQAGDSNQPQHF. CDR3 DNA sequence: TGTGTCAGCACACAGGCGGGGGACAGCAATCAGCCCCAGCATTTT.

This clonotype has only a few counts. The chain couples TRBV7-2 to TRBJ2-3; the match to TRBD2 covers 10 bases. V lost 3 bases to trimming and J lost 2 bases; unmatched junction nucleotides: 2. The CDR3 spans 15 residues. CDR1 SGHTA and CDR2 FQGNSA come from the germline V gene. The CDR3 loop is CASSLGTSVTDTQYF. CDR3 DNA sequence: TGTGCCAGCAGCTTGGGGACTAGCGTCACAGATACGCAGTATTTT.

With respect to this clonotype: One base away lies a much larger clone, so this may be a sequencing read error. J is TRBJ2-2 and V is TRBV10-1; a possible D gene is TRBD1 (6 bases). This CDR3 has 17 residues. Germline V gene sequence: CDR1 WNHNN, CDR2 SYGVQD (reference sequence). CDR3 nucleotides: TGCGTCAGCAGTGAGTCGCTAATGGGACAGAACACCGGGGAGCTGTTTTTT. It codes for CVSSESLMGQNTGELFF.

This clonotype was seen ten or more times. The chain recombines TRBV12-3 or TRBV12-4 with TRBJ2-1; perhaps TRBD2 as D (5 bases). This CDR3 has 15 residues. Trimming removed 2 bases from V and 6 bases from J, with 14 bases in between. CDR3 loop: CASSLSGLRGNEQFF. The CDR3 DNA is TGTGCCAGCAGTTTAAGCGGTCTCCGGGGCAATGAGCAGTTCTTC.

This clonotype was counted at least ten times. V gene TRBV12-3 or TRBV12-4 combines with J gene TRBJ2-7, with TRBD2 identical over 10 bases. V lost 5 bases to trimming and J lost 1 base; unmatched junction nucleotides: 5. The CDR3 is 15 residues long. The CDR3 is CASSPSGRGSYEQYF. In DNA form, the CDR3 reads TGTGCCAGCAGTCCTAGCGGGAGAGGGTCCTACGAGCAGTACTTC.

The V call is TRBV4-2, the J call TRBJ2-7, with D maybe TRBD2 (5 bases). Germline loops: CDR1 LGHNA, CDR2 YNFKEQ. The V and J ends lost 10 bases and 6 bases respectively, with 16 bases between them. CDR3 size: 12 residues. DNA of the CDR3: TGTGCCACTAGCCAAGCTGAGGCCGAGCAGTACTTC. Residues: CATSQAEAEQYF.

This clonotype occurred a few times. Germline is not matched at one junction end, which may reflect a read error. This CDR3 reads CAGSLQGSYEQYF. Written as DNA, the CDR3 is TGTGCCGGCAGTTTACAAGGATCCTACGAGCAGTACTTC. The V and J genes are TRBV28 and TRBJ2-7; D ambiguous. The germline gives CDR1 MDHEN, CDR2 SYDVKM. CDR3 length: 13 residues.

As regards this clonotype: This could be a read error, since a much larger clone is one nucleotide away. The chain employs TRBV6-5 and TRBJ2-5; no firm D call. The V end lost 6 bases, the J end lost 1 base, and 9 bases lay between the germline ends. Germline CDR1 is MNHEY and CDR2 is SVGAGI. This CDR3 spans 13 amino acids. CDR3 amino acids: CASRPKSQETQYF. The CDR3 bases are TGTGCCAGCAGACCCAAGTCCCAAGAGACCCAGTACTTC.

Remarks on this clonotype: A much larger clone differs by one base, so this may be a read error. The chain carries TRBV7-3 and TRBJ2-7, with 9 bases aligning to TRBD1. The ends lost 5 bases at V and 8 bases at J; junction bases unmatched: 7. CDR1 SGHTA and CDR2 FQGTGA come from the germline V gene. The length of the CDR3 is 13 residues. Here the CDR3 reads CASSIGQGYKQYF. CDR3 coding DNA: TGTGCCAGCAGCATCGGACAGGGGTACAAGCAGTACTTC.

Comments on this clonotype: The final CDR3 position lacks the conserved phenylalanine or tryptophan, pointing to a likely read error. The chain has TRBV6-1 and TRBJ2-5; no clear D gene. This CDR3 contains 13 residues. The germline V gene has CDR1 MNHNS and CDR2 SASEGT. Trimming removed 4 bases from V and 8 bases from J, with 14 bases in between. The CDR3 DNA follows: TGTGCCAGCAGTGGGAGACTGGATGTCACCCAGTACTAC. Protein: CASSGRLDVTQYY.

A word on this clonotype: This likely comes from a read error, as the CDR3 has no conserved phenylalanine or tryptophan at its end. The DNA is omitted, as the CDR3 cannot be located on it reliably, and the CDR3 follows TCRdb's listing. The rearrangement links TRBV20-1 to TRBJ2-5; the D call TRBD2 from the table was never checked on the DNA. The CDR3 contains 15 residues when both ends are counted. The germline V gene encodes CDR1 DFQATT and CDR2 SNEGSKA (reference sequence). CDR3 in amino acids: CSARDAGLESETKYL.

This clonotype was observed many times. The V call is TRBV20-1, the J call TRBJ1-2; D is unresolved. V gave up 6 bases and J gave up 4 bases, with 12 bases separating them. The CDR3 extends over 12 amino acids. The V gene's germline CDR1 is DFQATT and CDR2 SNEGSKA (reference sequence). The DNA of the CDR3 is TGCAGTGCGAAGGACGGTCCCTATGGCTACACCTTC. Amino acid sequence: CSAKDGPYGYTF.

Ten or more counts support this clonotype. The gene calls are TRBV10-1 and TRBJ2-7; perhaps TRBD2 as D (6 bases). From germline, CDR1 is WNHNN and CDR2 SYGVQD (reference sequence). Trimming took off 7 bases at V and 13 bases at J, with 17 bases between the two ends. CDR3 size: 11 residues. Written as DNA, the CDR3 is TGCGCCAGCACCGGACTAATAGGAGAATACTTC. Encoded protein: CASTGLIGEYF.

This clonotype was seen at least ten times. CDR3 DNA sequence: TGTGCCAGCAGTTACTCCTTTGGTGCTGAATACATTCAGTACTTC. Residues: CASSYSFGAEYIQYF. V and J are TRBV6-5 and TRBJ2-4; no reliable D call. CDR3 length equals 15 residues. Trimming left V 0 bases short and J 8 bases short, with 14 bases between. Germline V lookup: CDR1 MNHEY, CDR2 SVGAGI.

The sample holds many counts of this clonotype. V is TRBV6-5 and J is TRBJ1-3; no definite D call. Trimming shortened V by 8 bases and J by 0 bases, and 5 bases separated the two germline ends. The CDR3 has 12 amino acids. Germline lookup yields CDR1 MNHEY and CDR2 SVGAGI. Here the CDR3 DNA reads TGTGCCAGCTACGGCTCTGGAAACACCATATATTTT. It is translated as CASYGSGNTIYF.

As to this clonotype: The junction does not match germline at one end; this may be a read error. This chain links TRBV6-5 with TRBJ1-1; 7 bases are shared with TRBD1. CDR1 and CDR2 (germline): MNHEY, SVGAGI. The CDR3 covers 16 residues. The CDR3 region is CASNLYRLQGCTEAIF. CDR3 bases: TGTGCCAGCAACCTTTACCGATTACAGGGGTGTACTGAAGCTATCTTT.

In this sample, this clonotype turned up once. The V gene is TRBV6-6, the J gene TRBJ2-1; tentative D call: TRBD1 (6 bases). Trimming cost V 8 bases and J 5 bases, with 25 bases left between them. The CDR3 runs 17 residues. The germline V gene has CDR1 MNHNY and CDR2 SVGAGI (reference sequence). CDR3 loop: CASGRTSTGLGHNEQFF. CDR3 DNA sequence: TGTGCCAGCGGCCGAACCTCAACAGGGCTTGGCCACAATGAGCAGTTCTTC.